A selection of T cell receptor beta chains follows, all from one sample in a study of T cell responses to AZD1222 COVID-19 vaccine. The table came from immunoSEQ multiplex PCR; TCRdb's copy has only in-frame clones and leaves some out. Here the sample spans 200,000 or so clones, 92% being singletons. This material consisted of peripheral blood, taken on day 0 of AZD1222 vaccination. Every receptor here comes from an adult in good health. The CDR3 runs from the conserved cysteine through the conserved F or W. The order of the fields is D gene, clone size, V gene, J gene, CDR3 DNA, CDR3 protein. A D gene is named only where the DNA matches it firmly. Size tells how often a clone was seen (once, few, many) or the class of an expanded clone, and some rows leave it out.

>TRBD1|.|TRBV28|TRBJ1-2
TGTGCCAGCAGTGATTACAGGGGGTTGAACACCTTC
CASSDYRGLNTF
>.|.|TRBV11-2|TRBJ2-1
TGTGCCAGCAGCTTAGAAGGGTTTCCCTACAATGAGCAGTTCTTC
CASSLEGFPYNEQFF
>TRBD1|.|TRBV24-1|TRBJ1-2
TGTGCCACTGAAAACGAACAGGGGAGTGGCTACACCTTC
CATENEQGSGYTF
>.|.|TRBV7-9|TRBJ2-7
TGTGCCAGCAGCTCAACATACTACGAGCAGTACTTC
CASSSTYYEQYF
>.|.|TRBV7-2|TRBJ2-1
TGTGCCAGCAGCTTAGATTTGGACTACCAGCGGGTGCAGTTCTTC
CASSLDLDYQRVQFF
>TRBD1|.|TRBV18|TRBJ2-1
TGTGCCAGCTCACCTCTCGGGACAGGGAACAACAATGAGCAGTTCTTC
CASSPLGTGNNNEQFF
>TRBD2|.|TRBV18|TRBJ2-2
TGTGCCAGCTCATTAACCAGGAGACTAGCGGGAGTTACCGGGGAGCTGTTTTTT
CASSLTRRLAGVTGELFF
>.|.|TRBV11-2|TRBJ2-1
TGTGCCAGCAGCTTAGTTACGTTGGCGCTCAATGAGCAGTTCTTC
CASSLVTLALNEQFF
>TRBD1|.|TRBV5-1|TRBJ1-1
TGCGCCAGCAGCTTCAGGGAAGGGGGCCCCACTGAAGCTTTCTTT
CASSFREGGPTEAFF
>.|.|TRBV2|TRBJ1-6
TGTGCCAGCAGGGGTCTTGATTCACCCCTCCACTTT
CASRGLDSPLHF
>TRBD1|.|TRBV18|TRBJ2-1
TGTGCCAGCTCACCTTGGGCGGACAGGGGGAATGAGCAGTTCTTC
CASSPWADRGNEQFF
>.|.|TRBV5-6|TRBJ1-5
TGTGCCAGCAGCTTGGGAAGGGTATCCAATCAGCCCCAGCATTTT
CASSLGRVSNQPQHF
>TRBD2|.|TRBV18|TRBJ2-1
TGTGCCAGCTCACCCGTAGCGGGCACCAGGAATGAGCAGTTCTTC
CASSPVAGTRNEQFF
>TRBD1|.|TRBV28|TRBJ2-1
TGTGCCAGCAGTTTAGGGACAGGGGAGGGCAATGAGCAGTTCTTC
CASSLGTGEGNEQFF
>TRBD1|.|TRBV14|TRBJ1-2
TGTGCCAGCAGCCAAGAATATCGGACAGGGGATGGCTACACCTTC
CASSQEYRTGDGYTF
>.|once|TRBV10-3|TRBJ1-1
TGTGCCATCAGGGTTGAGACACCATCGGAGAGGGCTTTCTTT
CAIRVETPSERAFF
>.|.|TRBV7-2|TRBJ2-7
TGTGCCAGCAGCTTAGCGGCGGGGAGCTCCTACGAGCAGTACTTC
CASSLAAGSSYEQYF
>TRBD1|once|TRBV7-8|TRBJ1-2
TGTGCCAGCAGGTTGGACAGGGAAGGAGGCTACACCTTC
CASRLDREGGYTF
>TRBD1|.|TRBV2|TRBJ2-1
TGTGCCAGCAGTGAAGGACAGGGGGGCTACAATGAGCAGTTCTTC
CASSEGQGGYNEQFF
>.|.|TRBV6-5|TRBJ2-3
TGTGCCAGCAGTTACTCGTTTTTGCGAACAGATACGCAGTATTTT
CASSYSFLRTDTQYF
>TRBD1|.|TRBV28|TRBJ2-6
TGTGCCAGCAGTGGACAGGCGTACTCTGGGGCCAACGTCCTGACTTTC
CASSGQAYSGANVLTF
>.|.|TRBV3-1/TRBV3-2|TRBJ1-1
TGTGCCAGCAGCCGTGGGGTTAACACTGAAGCTTTCTTT
CASSRGVNTEAFF
>TRBD1|.|TRBV5-5|TRBJ1-1
TGTGCCAGCAGCCCCGAGAGGACAGGGCGCACTGAAGCTTTCTTT
CASSPERTGRTEAFF
>.|.|TRBV19|TRBJ1-5
TGTGCCAGTAGTATAGGGACACGGGGCAATCAGCCCCAGCATTTT
CASSIGTRGNQPQHF
>.|.|TRBV27|TRBJ1-5
TGTGCCAGCAGTTCTCCGGCAGGGGACGGAATCAATCAGCCCCAGCATTTT
CASSSPAGDGINQPQHF
>.|.|TRBV18|TRBJ2-7
TGTGCCAGCTCATCATATTTAGATAAATCCTACGAGCAGTACTTC
CASSSYLDKSYEQYF
>TRBD2|.|TRBV6-5|TRBJ2-5
TGTGCCAGCGAAACCGGGACTAGCGGGGAGACCCAGTACTTC
CASETGTSGETQYF
>TRBD1|.|TRBV18|TRBJ2-2
TGTGCCAGCTACGGATGGGACAGCACCGGGGAGCTGTTTTTT
CASYGWDSTGELFF
>.|.|TRBV19|TRBJ1-4
TGTGCCAGTAGTCAGGAGGGAACTAATGAAAAACTGTTTTTT
CASSQEGTNEKLFF
>.|.|TRBV4-2|TRBJ1-2
TGTGCCAGCAGCCAAGACCGAGGGAACTATGGCTACACCTTC
CASSQDRGNYGYTF
>.|.|TRBV28|TRBJ1-2
TGTGCCAGCAGCCGCTCGGAAGTCCAAACTTATGGCTACACCTTC
CASSRSEVQTYGYTF
>TRBD2|.|TRBV19|TRBJ2-1
TGTGCCAGTAGTGGACTAGCGGGAGATTCCACGAATGAGCAGTTCTTC
CASSGLAGDSTNEQFF
>.|.|TRBV6-5|TRBJ1-5
TGTGCCAGCAGTTATCGGGGGAGGGGGCCCCAGCATTTT
CASSYRGRGPQHF
>.|few|TRBV4-2|TRBJ1-4
TGTGCCAGCAGCCAAGACCCGAGGACAGCATCTAATGAAAAACTGTTTTTT
CASSQDPRTASNEKLFF
>.|.|TRBV15|TRBJ1-1
TGTGCCACCAGCAGAGATCTAGGAGCTGAAGCTTTCTTT
CATSRDLGAEAFF
>TRBD1|.|TRBV11-1|TRBJ1-1
TGTGCCAGCAGCTCTGACAGGGGGCCGACTGAAGCTTTCTTT
CASSSDRGPTEAFF
>.|.|TRBV6-5|TRBJ1-2
TGTGCCAGCCGGAGGGGCAGATATAACTATGGCTACACCTTC
CASRRGRYNYGYTF
>.|.|TRBV3-1/TRBV3-2|TRBJ2-1
TGTGCCAGCAGCCGGGGACTCACGATATACAATGAGCAGTTCTTC
CASSRGLTIYNEQFF
>.|.|TRBV7-9|TRBJ1-2
TGTGCCAGCAGCTTAGCGGCAGGGGATGGCTACACCTTC
CASSLAAGDGYTF
>.|.|TRBV30|TRBJ1-1
TGTGCCTGGAGTCGCGGACAGCCTGAAGCTTTCTTT
CAWSRGQPEAFF
>.|.|TRBV5-6|TRBJ1-5
TGTGCCAGCAGCTTGCAAGGTTATGGATCGAGTCAGCCCCAGCATTTT
CASSLQGYGSSQPQHF